This T cell receptor beta chain was recovered during a study of early T cells in non-severe SARS-CoV-2 infection. Across the study: The input, bulk RNA from unsorted whole blood, was sequenced, and chains were unpaired.

In this sample, this clonotype turned up a few times. As yet, its antigen is unknown. Study results and caveats: Matching against VDJdb likely underestimated virus-specific expansions, favoring anti-spike CD8.

CDR3 length: 13 amino acids. CDR1 and CDR2 from the germline V gene are DFQATT and SNEGSKA (reference sequence). V shed 3 bases and J shed 2 bases, with 10 bases lying between them. The library protocol tagged individual cDNA molecules with unique molecular identifiers. MiXCR, run by TCRdb on the 5' RACE reads, gives a single entry per CDR3 protein. The sample contains about 100,000 distinct CDR3 sequences, roughly 11% of which appear only once. Sequenced material: whole blood. The chain has TRBV20-1 and TRBJ2-5; the D call may be TRBD1 or TRBD2 (5 bases each). This clonotype originated in an adult who was a healthcare worker with PCR-confirmed SARS-CoV-2 infection or an uninfected control (not recorded which). CDR3 in amino acids: CSASPWGQETQYF. The CDR3 coding sequence is TGCAGTGCTAGCCCTTGGGGGCAAGAGACCCAGTACTTC.